A selection of T cell receptor beta chains follows, all from one sample in a study of shared clonotypes between healthy human individuals. Assay: immunoSEQ multiplex PCR; the TCRdb copy retains only in-frame clones and omits some. The table records 650,000 to 800,000 clones, over 60% of them present only once. The sequenced sample consisted of memory CD4+ T cells sorted from blood. The receptors derive from a woman under 40 in good health. The CDR3 runs from the conserved cysteine through the conserved F or W. D genes are given only for firm matches. Clone size, where shown, is once, few, many, or a class for clones that have expanded.

d_call: -; j_call: TRBJ1-1; clone_size: -; cdr3_length: 14; v_call: TRBV7-9; cdr3_aa: CASSFDGGSTEAFF; cdr3_nt: TGTGCCAGCAGCTTCGATGGGGGTTCCACTGAAGCTTTCTTT
d_call: TRBD2; j_call: TRBJ2-7; clone_size: once; cdr3_length: 15; v_call: TRBV11-3; cdr3_aa: CASSPWEGWGYEQYF; cdr3_nt: TGTGCCAGCAGCCCCTGGGAGGGTTGGGGCTACGAGCAGTACTTC
d_call: TRBD2; j_call: TRBJ2-3; clone_size: -; cdr3_length: 16; v_call: TRBV5-4; cdr3_aa: CASSLGTSGRTDTQYF; cdr3_nt: TGTGCCAGCAGCTTAGGGACTAGCGGGCGCACAGATACGCAGTATTTT
d_call: -; j_call: TRBJ1-1; clone_size: -; cdr3_length: 11; v_call: TRBV19; cdr3_aa: CASSQGFEAFF; cdr3_nt: TGTGCCAGTAGCCAAGGGTTTGAAGCTTTCTTT
d_call: -; j_call: TRBJ2-1; clone_size: -; cdr3_length: 14; v_call: TRBV11-3; cdr3_aa: CASSRAGGYNEQFF; cdr3_nt: TGTGCCAGCAGCAGAGCGGGCGGATACAATGAGCAGTTCTTC
d_call: -; j_call: TRBJ2-3; clone_size: -; cdr3_length: 17; v_call: TRBV19; cdr3_aa: CASTKLWNPIITDTQYF; cdr3_nt: TGTGCCAGTACCAAACTATGGAATCCCATCATCACAGATACGCAGTATTTT
d_call: -; j_call: TRBJ2-7; clone_size: many; cdr3_length: 14; v_call: TRBV7-2; cdr3_aa: CASSSGPSGGEQYF; cdr3_nt: TGTGCCAGCAGCTCCGGGCCCTCTGGGGGAGAGCAGTACTTC
d_call: TRBD1; j_call: TRBJ2-2; clone_size: -; cdr3_length: 16; v_call: TRBV11-1; cdr3_aa: CASRPADREGAGELFF; cdr3_nt: TGTGCCAGCAGACCCGCCGACAGGGAAGGGGCCGGGGAGCTGTTTTTT
d_call: -; j_call: TRBJ1-2; clone_size: -; cdr3_length: 14; v_call: TRBV6-1; cdr3_aa: CASTVTGENYGYTF; cdr3_nt: TGTGCCAGCACCGTGACAGGAGAGAACTATGGCTACACCTTC
d_call: TRBD1; j_call: TRBJ1-5; clone_size: few; cdr3_length: 15; v_call: TRBV27; cdr3_aa: CASSYRTGVNQPQHF; cdr3_nt: TGTGCCAGCAGTTACAGGACAGGGGTAAATCAGCCCCAGCATTTT
d_call: TRBD1; j_call: TRBJ2-5; clone_size: -; cdr3_length: 13; v_call: TRBV7-7; cdr3_aa: CASSTGYQETQYF; cdr3_nt: TGTGCCAGTTCGACAGGGTACCAAGAGACCCAGTACTTC
d_call: -; j_call: TRBJ2-6; clone_size: -; cdr3_length: 17; v_call: TRBV4-1; cdr3_aa: CASSQVDGQPGANVLTF; cdr3_nt: TGCGCCAGCAGCCAAGTGGACGGGCAGCCTGGGGCCAACGTCCTGACTTTC
d_call: TRBD2; j_call: TRBJ2-3; clone_size: -; cdr3_length: 17; v_call: TRBV7-6; cdr3_aa: CASVLAGVLGGTDTQYF; cdr3_nt: TGTGCCAGCGTACTAGCGGGAGTTTTGGGTGGCACAGATACGCAGTATTTT
d_call: TRBD2; j_call: TRBJ2-2; clone_size: few; cdr3_length: 15; v_call: TRBV2; cdr3_aa: CASSDSVAGVGELFF; cdr3_nt: TGTGCCAGCAGTGACTCGGTAGCGGGAGTCGGGGAGCTGTTTTTT
d_call: -; j_call: TRBJ1-2; clone_size: -; cdr3_length: 12; v_call: TRBV19; cdr3_aa: CASIGQNYGYTF; cdr3_nt: TGTGCCAGTATTGGCCAGAACTATGGCTACACCTTC
d_call: -; j_call: TRBJ1-1; clone_size: -; cdr3_length: 16; v_call: TRBV4-1; cdr3_aa: CASSQESRGSLGGAFF; cdr3_nt: TGCGCCAGCAGCCAAGAAAGCCGAGGATCACTTGGCGGAGCTTTCTTT
d_call: -; j_call: TRBJ1-5; clone_size: few; cdr3_length: 15; v_call: TRBV5-4; cdr3_aa: CASSRTVMGNQPQHF; cdr3_nt: TGTGCCAGCAGCCGGACAGTGATGGGCAATCAGCCCCAGCATTTT
d_call: -; j_call: TRBJ2-5; clone_size: -; cdr3_length: 18; v_call: TRBV7-6; cdr3_aa: CASSLRSGSGASQETQYF; cdr3_nt: TGTGCCAGCAGCTTACGGTCAGGTAGCGGAGCTTCACAAGAGACCCAGTACTTC
d_call: -; j_call: TRBJ2-5; clone_size: -; cdr3_length: 15; v_call: TRBV15; cdr3_aa: CATSREWSYQETQYF; cdr3_nt: TGTGCCACCAGCAGGGAGTGGTCTTACCAAGAGACCCAGTACTTC
d_call: TRBD1; j_call: TRBJ1-6; clone_size: -; cdr3_length: 15; v_call: TRBV28; cdr3_aa: CASSLWDRGTSPLHF; cdr3_nt: TGTGCCAGCAGTTTGTGGGACAGGGGGACTTCACCCCTCCACTTT
d_call: -; j_call: TRBJ2-2; clone_size: -; cdr3_length: 16; v_call: TRBV25-1; cdr3_aa: CASSESLDGHTGELFF; cdr3_nt: TGTGCCAGCAGTGAGAGTTTAGACGGGCACACCGGGGAGCTGTTTTTT
d_call: TRBD1; j_call: TRBJ1-1; clone_size: -; cdr3_length: 12; v_call: TRBV6-1; cdr3_aa: CASSAGGPEAFF; cdr3_nt: TGTGCCAGCAGCGCAGGGGGCCCTGAAGCTTTCTTT
d_call: -; j_call: TRBJ2-3; clone_size: -; cdr3_length: 14; v_call: TRBV7-3; cdr3_aa: CASSLGGSGDTQYF; cdr3_nt: TGTGCCAGCAGCTTAGGGGGTTCTGGAGATACGCAGTATTTT
d_call: TRBD1; j_call: TRBJ2-1; clone_size: -; cdr3_length: 15; v_call: TRBV19; cdr3_aa: CASSTDRGGYNEQFF; cdr3_nt: TGTGCCAGTAGTACGGACAGGGGGGGTTACAATGAGCAGTTCTTC
d_call: TRBD1; j_call: TRBJ1-1; clone_size: once; cdr3_length: 11; v_call: TRBV20-1; cdr3_aa: CSAGQGIEAFF; cdr3_nt: TGCAGTGCTGGACAGGGTATTGAAGCTTTCTTT
d_call: -; j_call: TRBJ2-3; clone_size: -; cdr3_length: 14; v_call: TRBV25-1; cdr3_aa: CASSQITSTDTQYF; cdr3_nt: TGTGCCAGCAGTCAGATAACTAGCACAGATACGCAGTATTTT
d_call: -; j_call: TRBJ1-2; clone_size: -; cdr3_length: 14; v_call: TRBV19; cdr3_aa: CASRRTAINYGYTF; cdr3_nt: TGTGCCAGTAGGCGGACAGCGATTAACTATGGCTACACCTTC
d_call: -; j_call: TRBJ1-2; clone_size: -; cdr3_length: 15; v_call: TRBV6-5; cdr3_aa: CASRPNPGSDYGYTF; cdr3_nt: TGTGCCAGCAGACCCAATCCAGGATCAGACTATGGCTACACCTTC
d_call: -; j_call: TRBJ2-3; clone_size: -; cdr3_length: 15; v_call: TRBV9; cdr3_aa: CASSVVGAAPDTQYF; cdr3_nt: TGTGCCAGCAGCGTAGTAGGAGCGGCCCCAGATACGCAGTATTTT
d_call: -; j_call: TRBJ1-5; clone_size: few; cdr3_length: 16; v_call: TRBV6-4; cdr3_aa: CASRPVLGGPNQPQHF; cdr3_nt: TGTGCCAGCAGGCCCGTTCTGGGCGGACCTAATCAGCCCCAGCATTTT
d_call: -; j_call: TRBJ2-1; clone_size: -; cdr3_length: 16; v_call: TRBV18; cdr3_aa: CASSLLVETTYNEQFF; cdr3_nt: TGTGCCAGCTCACTCCTAGTAGAGACCACCTACAATGAGCAGTTCTTC
d_call: -; j_call: TRBJ1-5; clone_size: -; cdr3_length: 16; v_call: TRBV5-8; cdr3_aa: CASSLSGLRSNQPQHF; cdr3_nt: TGTGCCAGCAGCTTGTCGGGACTCAGGTCCAATCAGCCCCAGCATTTT
d_call: -; j_call: TRBJ1-2; clone_size: -; cdr3_length: 12; v_call: TRBV30; cdr3_aa: CAWSEANYGYTF; cdr3_nt: TGTGCCTGGTCAGAGGCGAACTATGGCTACACCTTC
d_call: -; j_call: TRBJ2-1; clone_size: -; cdr3_length: 14; v_call: TRBV5-1; cdr3_aa: CASSWGQAYNEQFF; cdr3_nt: TGCGCCAGCAGCTGGGGGCAGGCCTACAATGAGCAGTTCTTC
d_call: TRBD1; j_call: TRBJ2-1; clone_size: -; cdr3_length: 15; v_call: TRBV5-1; cdr3_aa: CASSLEQGARNEQFF; cdr3_nt: TGCGCCAGCAGCTTGGAGCAGGGGGCGCGAAATGAGCAGTTCTTC
d_call: -; j_call: TRBJ2-3; clone_size: once; cdr3_length: 11; v_call: TRBV6-5; cdr3_aa: CTARGTDTQYF; cdr3_nt: TGTACCGCCCGGGGGACAGATACGCAGTATTTT
d_call: -; j_call: TRBJ2-7; clone_size: -; cdr3_length: 15; v_call: TRBV18; cdr3_aa: CASSPPGGHGVEQYF; cdr3_nt: TGTGCCAGCTCACCACCAGGCGGACACGGCGTTGAGCAGTACTTC
d_call: -; j_call: TRBJ2-1; clone_size: -; cdr3_length: 11; v_call: TRBV7-9; cdr3_aa: CASSHTNEQFF; cdr3_nt: TGTGCCAGCAGCCACACTAATGAGCAGTTCTTC
d_call: -; j_call: TRBJ2-3; clone_size: -; cdr3_length: 12; v_call: TRBV30; cdr3_aa: CAWSHGADTQYF; cdr3_nt: TGTGCCTGGAGTCACGGGGCAGATACGCAGTATTTT
d_call: TRBD2; j_call: TRBJ2-1; clone_size: -; cdr3_length: 16; v_call: TRBV4-1; cdr3_aa: CASSWASGRVDNEQFF; cdr3_nt: TGCGCCAGCAGCTGGGCTAGCGGGAGAGTCGACAATGAGCAGTTCTTC
d_call: -; j_call: TRBJ2-7; clone_size: -; cdr3_length: 15; v_call: TRBV7-8; cdr3_aa: CASSSRLDSSYEQYF; cdr3_nt: TGTGCCAGCAGCTCACGACTGGATAGCTCCTACGAGCAGTACTTC
d_call: -; j_call: TRBJ1-2; clone_size: -; cdr3_length: 13; v_call: TRBV19; cdr3_aa: CASRTTGSYGYTF; cdr3_nt: TGTGCCAGTAGAACGACAGGAAGCTATGGCTACACCTTC
d_call: -; j_call: TRBJ2-7; clone_size: -; cdr3_length: 14; v_call: TRBV28; cdr3_aa: CASRDPGRRREQYF; cdr3_nt: TGTGCCAGCAGGGACCCGGGACGGAGGAGAGAGCAGTACTTC
d_call: -; j_call: TRBJ2-1; clone_size: -; cdr3_length: 14; v_call: TRBV7-9; cdr3_aa: CASSLAVTYNEQFF; cdr3_nt: TGTGCCAGCAGCCTTGCGGTTACCTACAATGAGCAGTTCTTC
d_call: -; j_call: TRBJ1-2; clone_size: once; cdr3_length: 18; v_call: TRBV30; cdr3_aa: CAWSVLRYRDTANYGYTF; cdr3_nt: TGTGCCTGGAGTGTACTGCGTTACAGGGACACAGCTAACTATGGCTACACCTTC
d_call: TRBD1; j_call: TRBJ1-1; clone_size: few; cdr3_length: 13; v_call: TRBV27; cdr3_aa: CASSRQGGTEAFF; cdr3_nt: TGTGCCAGCAGCCGACAGGGGGGCACTGAAGCTTTCTTT
d_call: -; j_call: TRBJ2-3; clone_size: -; cdr3_length: 14; v_call: TRBV6-1; cdr3_aa: CASSAGGSTDTQYF; cdr3_nt: TGTGCCAGCAGTGCCGGGGGAAGCACAGATACGCAGTATTTT